This T cell receptor beta chain was identified during a study of T cells in Graves' hyperthyroidism and ophthalmopathy. This clonotype was found many times. The CDR3 covers 14 residues. Deletions cut 2 bases from V and 17 bases from J, with 19 bases between. Amplification of TCR beta CDR3 regions used RNA as the template. HTBI primers were the set used in a first-round RT-PCR of the TCR CDR3. TCRdb processed the multiplex PCR reads anew with MiXCR; each CDR3 protein has one entry. The profile shows 300,000 to 450,000 distinct CDR3 sequences, 15% of them singletons. The sequence was collected from a woman in her thirties with Graves' hyperthyroidism. Sequencing used blood. The rearrangement uses TRBV12-3 or TRBV12-4 and TRBJ1-6, with a weak D call TRBD1 (5 bases). The CDR3 here is CASSLRQGLSPVHF. The DNA for the CDR3 is TGTGCCAGCAGTTTAAGGCAGGGTCTCAGCCCGGTCCACTTT.